This T cell receptor (beta chain) was sequenced during a study of T cells in localized non-small cell lung cancer (dated by TCRdb to about 2020). Study-wide context: The study examined T cell repertoires in 200 to 250 patients with early-stage NSCLC and compared tumors with uninvolved tumor-adjacent lungs. The cohort comprised some 220 treatment-naïve NSCLC patients with resected, localized lung tumors. A mean age of roughly 64 years was recorded for the NSCLC patients, of whom 129 were male and about a hundred were female. The paper's findings and limits, for the study overall: Longer overall survival was associated with higher blood T cell density, whereas shorter survival was associated with higher adjacent-lung clonality. Since the design was exploratory, TCR variables were selected using unadjusted p-values with no false-discovery rate correction. Because multi-region tumor sequencing was not performed, intratumor heterogeneity could not be ruled out. The highest T cell clonality was observed in uninvolved tumor-adjacent lung, where clonality exceeded that of tumor, suggesting that antigenic responses were more focused in uninvolved tumor-adjacent lung. A median of about 50 of the top 100 tumor clones turned up in the paired uninvolved adjacent lung, and fewer than 35 of those clones also ranked among the top 100 of that same adjacent lung.

CDR1 MNHNS and CDR2 SASEGT were looked up in the germline V gene. The junction carries 9 bases between V and J, which are trimmed by 8 bases and 5 bases respectively. Taken from cysteine to phenylalanine, the CDR3 has 12 residues. Just the 36-base CDR3 DNA is kept, in frame starting at base 1. At diagnosis, tumor, uninvolved tumor-adjacent lung and peripheral blood were collected and then preserved as a mix of FFPE and fresh-frozen material. Blood samples were analyzed as peripheral blood mononuclear cells for TCR repertoire profiling. The immunoSEQ Assay was used to sequence TCR beta CDR3 regions from DNA. From the authors' description of their analysis: To compute T cell density, TCR beta template counts were normalized to usable DNA, which was estimated by amplifying housekeeping genes. The preseqR package was used to estimate richness by extrapolating to 400,000 templates for PBMC samples and to 120,000 templates for tissue samples. Clonality was taken to be one minus Pielou's evenness. To identify tissue-enriched TCRs, differential abundance testing was run on productive amino-acid clonotypes with a minimum total count of 5 and an alpha of 0.1. The Jaccard Index and the Morisita Overlap Index were used to measure repertoire overlap between compartments. TCR beta CDR3s were clustered by GLIPH together with public tetramer-defined viral CDR3s, and at least three viral sequences plus V-gene enrichment were required for viral motifs. In its TCRdb copy, this immuneACCESS table keeps in-frame sequences only and misses some clones. Where compared with another copy, unresolved V genes explain less than half of these, and the others have no known cause. V and J calls and clone size are given by that table; D and trimming were obtained from the DNA. For this sample there are some 10,000 clones; 90% to 95% appear just once. Roughly 15% of the sample is held by the ten biggest clonotypes.

A note on this clone: The antigen it binds to is not known. Per-base qualities were not stored, and no clone one base away is much larger.

The sequencing here drew on peripheral blood, taken before any cancer treatment. The clonotype was recovered from a male donor aged 60 or older with stage III lung adenocarcinoma. In this chain, TRBV6-1 is recombined with TRBJ1-4; TRBD1 is a weak D gene call, 6 bases matching. For the CDR3, the sequence is CASGQLNEKLFF. In nucleotide form, the sequence is TGTGCCAGCGGACAGTTAAATGAAAAACTGTTTTTT.